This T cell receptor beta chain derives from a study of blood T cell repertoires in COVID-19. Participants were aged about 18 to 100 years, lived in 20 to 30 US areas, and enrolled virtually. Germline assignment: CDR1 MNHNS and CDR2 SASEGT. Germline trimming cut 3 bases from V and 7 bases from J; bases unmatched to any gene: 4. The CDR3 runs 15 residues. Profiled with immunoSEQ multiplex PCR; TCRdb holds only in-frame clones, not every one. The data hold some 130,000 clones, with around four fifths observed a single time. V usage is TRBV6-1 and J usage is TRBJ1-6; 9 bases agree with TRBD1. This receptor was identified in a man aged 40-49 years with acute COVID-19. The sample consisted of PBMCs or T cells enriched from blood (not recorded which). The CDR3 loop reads CASSDHRGRNSPLHF. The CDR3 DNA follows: TGTGCCAGCAGTGACCACAGGGGGCGAAATTCACCCCTCCACTTT.